The next 7 T cell receptor beta chains were all read from a single sample in a study of blood T cells in healthy people across ages. The second PCR ran roughly 7 to 11 cycles with a sample-barcoded 5' primer and J-beta primers. TCRdb processed the 5' RACE reads anew with MiXCR; each CDR3 protein has one entry. The sample holds about 1.7 million distinct CDR3 sequences, about 30% seen once. Sequenced: blood. These receptor sequences come from a woman between 25 and 40 years old in good health.

V gene TRBV29-1 combines with J gene TRBJ2-1; D uncertain. The CDR3 loop spans 12 amino acids. V lost 7 bases and J 2 bases, leaving 9 bases between the germline ends. Germline V CDR1 and CDR2: SQVTM, ANQGSEA. The chain's CDR3 is CSGIGTYNEQFF. The CDR3 DNA reads TGCAGCGGGATTGGCACCTACAATGAGCAGTTCTTC.

The chain employs TRBV4-2 and TRBJ1-2, with D possibly TRBD1 on 5 matching bases. Deletions cut 5 bases from V and 6 bases from J, with 16 bases between. The germline V gene has CDR1 LGHNA and CDR2 YNFKEQ. CDR3 length: 14 residues. CDR3 DNA sequence: TGTGCCAGCAGCTGGAAACCGGGACCCCATGGCTACACCTTC. As protein: CASSWKPGPHGYTF.

As regards this clonotype: Germline is not matched at one junction end, which may reflect a read error. This chain joins TRBV7-2 and TRBJ1-2; 8 bases align to TRBD1. In germline, CDR1 is SGHTA, CDR2 FQGNSA. CDR3 length: 14 amino acids. The CDR3 region is CASSTDRAQRGYAF. The CDR3, as DNA: TGTGCCAGCAGCACGGACAGGGCACAGCGTGGCTACGCCTTC.

With regard to this clonotype: A read error may account for a junction end that differs from germline. This chain uses TRBV7-2 with TRBJ2-7; 7 nucleotides agree with TRBD2. CDR3 length: 15 residues. From germline, CDR1 is SGHTA and CDR2 FQGNSA. DNA of the CDR3: TGTGTCAGCAGCTTAGAGGTGCGGGAGAGCTACGAGCAGTACTTC. The encoded protein is CVSSLEVRESYEQYF. Variable domain in full (rest from reference TRBV7-2 and TRBJ2-7): GAGVSQSPSNKVTEKGKDVELRCDPISGHTALYWYRQSLGQGLEFLIYFQGNSAPDKSGLPSDRFSAERTGGSVSTLTIQRTQQEDSAVYLCVSSLEVRESYEQYFGPGTRLTVT.

This clonotype was observed at least ten times. The chain carries TRBV7-2 and TRBJ2-1; 7 bases line up with TRBD2. Trimming at V came to 5 bases and at J to 4 bases, leaving 5 bases not matched to a gene. The germline gives CDR1 SGHTA, CDR2 FQGNSA. This CDR3 is built from 14 residues. The CDR3 sequence: CASSRGLVYNEQFF. For the CDR3, the DNA is TGTGCCAGCAGCCGTGGACTAGTATACAATGAGCAGTTCTTC.

This CDR3 reads CASSGLTANYGYTF. The DNA for the CDR3 is TGTGCCAGCAGTGGGTTGACTGCTAACTATGGCTACACCTTC. The genes are TRBV25-1 and TRBJ1-2; no reliable D call. Germline loops: CDR1 MGHDK, CDR2 SYGVNS. V was clipped by 4 bases and J by 0 bases, with 9 bases between them. The CDR3 covers 14 residues.

This sequence joins TRBV24-1 and TRBJ2-3, with D possibly being TRBD1 or TRBD2 (6 bases each). Per germline, CDR1 KGHDR and CDR2 SFDVKD. V was shortened by 0 bases and J by 0 bases, with 21 bases between the two germline ends. The CDR3 length is 20 residues. The CDR3 reads CATSDLVLGGGGSSTDTQYF. Here the CDR3 DNA reads TGTGCCACCAGTGATTTGGTCTTGGGGGGCGGTGGCTCTAGCACAGATACGCAGTATTTT.